This T cell receptor (beta chain) was found in a study of shared clonotypes between healthy human individuals. The assay was run at deep level. Genomic DNA (from each subset) was split evenly across several immunoSEQ plates. Per the authors' pipeline: Junction-only immunoSEQ data arrived without quality scores, meaning filtering differed. Generated by immunoSEQ multiplex PCR, the TCRdb table keeps only in-frame clones and is missing some. That table gives V, J and clone size, and the DNA gave D and trimming. This sample has 520,000 or so clones; around 79% occur once, and the top ten carry 10% to 15%. Overall study results and limits: Few donors limited the genetic and exposure-history diversity represented.

As concerns this clone: Its antigen is as yet unknown.

Germline CDR1 SNHLY, CDR2 FYNNEI. CDR3 length: 13 residues. V gave up 7 bases and J gave up 3 bases, with 12 bases separating them. The V and J genes are TRBV2 and TRBJ1-1; weak D call: TRBD1 (5 bases). What was sequenced was PBMCs. This TCR was sampled from a woman in her thirties or forties in good health. Some clones in this sample may be carry-over from other donors' samples. The CDR3 nucleotides are TGTGCCAGCACCACCAGGGAGGACACTGAAGCTTTCTTT. The encoded protein is CASTTREDTEAFF.